This T cell receptor (beta chain) stems from a study of patients and donors after allogeneic stem cell transplantation (dated by TCRdb to about 2020). This clonotype was recorded a few times. The antigen it binds to is not known. No much larger clone is present one base from it, and per-base qualities are unavailable. Cut back by 2 bases and 7 bases, the V and J ends lie 12 bases apart. Inclusive of the bounding cysteine and phenylalanine, the CDR3 is 15 residues long. Kept here is only the CDR3 DNA, which spans 45 bases and is read in frame from base 1. The germline V gene supplies CDR1 MNHEY and CDR2 SVGAGI. The library was generated by RT-PCR. TCRdb shows the sequencer as NextSeq 550. The raw public reads went through TCRdb reprocessing: fastp at Q25, MiXCR clone calling, in-frame beta chains kept. For every CDR3 protein sequence, its rows merge into one entry that carries the most common genes and DNA. Recorded for this sample are some 960,000 distinct CDR3 sequences; approximately 19% of them occurred a single time. The ten largest clones represent around 6% of the sample.

The sequencing sample was made of blood, either unsorted or a sorted T cell fraction (not recorded which). The chain is assembled from TRBV6-5 and TRBJ1-6, with TRBD1 tentatively as D gene (6 bases match). The TCR originated in a human donor who was either an allogeneic HSCT recipient or a stem cell or donor lymphocyte infusion donor (not recorded which). It is not recorded whose cells these are; they may come from a transplant donor. CDR3 loop: CASSYGNRDNSPLHF. The nucleotide sequence is TGTGCCAGCAGTTACGGAAACAGGGACAATTCACCCCTCCACTTT.